This TCR beta chain was sequenced in a study of cytomegalovirus exposure and HLA in healthy donors. Study-level points and caveats: It has been reported that TCR beta sequences accurately predicted the HLA-A and HLA-B alleles of most subjects. A link between a missense DCLRE1C variant and TCR beta V- and J-gene trimming emerged from a later analysis.

The PCR contained 60 Vbeta and 13 Jbeta primers. The data were produced by immunoSEQ multiplex PCR, yet TCRdb's version contains in-frame clones alone and is incomplete. The sample includes approximately 190,000 clones, more than 75% seen only once; the top ten take roughly 1.3%. Donors in the study were healthy people who gave bone marrow. As for this clone: Its antigen remains unknown.

What was sequenced was PBMCs. This clonotype originated in a man between 25 and 39 years old in good health and CMV-seronegative.

For the CDR3, the DNA is TGTGCCAGCAGTGAAGGGGGGACACCTGGGAACAATGAGCAGTTCTTC. This encodes CASSEGGTPGNNEQFF. The chain recombines TRBV6-1 with TRBJ2-1; tentatively, D is TRBD1 (6 bases). Germline-derived CDR1 and CDR2 are MNHNS and SASEGT. With 1 base removed from V and 5 bases from J, the gap between germline ends came to 15 bases. This CDR3 is built from 16 residues.